This T cell receptor beta chain was retrieved from a study of cytomegalovirus exposure and HLA in healthy donors. 13 Jbeta primers and 60 Vbeta primers were used for the PCR. Method: immunoSEQ multiplex PCR; TCRdb's copy keeps in-frame clones and lacks some. The sample includes 90,000 to 150,000 clones, about 86% of them seen just once. Germline V gene lookup returns CDR1 SEHNR and CDR2 FQNEAQ (reference sequence). This CDR3 is 15 amino acids long. V was pared by 6 bases and J by 1 base, with 6 bases of the junction left unmatched. The source material was PBMCs. The receptor comes from a woman aged 40 to 50 in good health and CMV-seronegative. The chain combines TRBV7-9 with TRBJ1-1; 9 nucleotides match TRBD1. The CDR3: CASSQQGAGNTEAFF. CDR3 DNA sequence: TGTGCCAGCAGTCAACAGGGGGCAGGGAACACTGAAGCTTTCTTT.